The count of the clone carrying this TCR beta chain is one. Trimming pared 5 bases from V and 2 bases from J, leaving 10 bases between. The CDR3 is 14 residues long. CDR1 is SGHTA, CDR2 FQGNSA, per germline. The repertoire was sequenced with immunoSEQ multiplex PCR; TCRdb's copy has only in-frame clones and lacks some. The data contain tens of thousands of clones, more than 75% of them singletons. The data originate from a study of brain T cells in children with intractable seizures. This sample comprised peripheral blood, obtained at surgery. The source of this sequence is a girl aged 2-10 years with Rasmussen encephalitis and intractable seizures. This chain links TRBV7-2 with TRBJ2-1; D ambiguous. CDR3 DNA: TGTGCCAGCAGCCCCCCTAACGCCTACAATGAGCAGTTCTTC. It codes for CASSPPNAYNEQFF. Looking up the rest from reference TRBV7-2 and TRBJ2-1 gives the full variable domain: GAGVSQSPSNKVTEKGKDVELRCDPISGHTALYWYRQSLGQGLEFLIYFQGNSAPDKSGLPSDRFSAERTGGSVSTLTIQRTQQEDSAVYLCASSPPNAYNEQFFGPGTRLTVL.